The 27 T cell receptor beta chains in this list originate from one sample, sequenced in a study of blood T cell repertoires in COVID-19 (dated by TCRdb to 2019 to 2021). Library method: the immunoSEQ multiplex PCR assay. TCRdb's version of the immuneACCESS table is confined to in-frame rearrangements and falls short of the full clone set. An unresolved V gene accounts for under half of the shortfall where checked; the remainder is of unknown origin. This sample is represented by 100,000 or so clones; 88% of them were singletons. Clones ranked in the top ten supply under 7% of the sample. Sequenced sample: peripheral blood. Receptor source: a woman aged 55-75 years with acute or convalescent COVID-19.

The V gene is TRBV2, the J gene TRBJ2-1; perhaps TRBD2 as D (6 bases). Trimming removed 5 bases from V and 9 bases from J, with 17 bases in between. The CDR3 runs to 14 residues. CDR1 and CDR2 from the germline V gene are SNHLY and FYNNEI. The CDR3 DNA is TGTGCCAGCAGTTATCGGGAGACTTTAGGTGAGCAGTTCTTC. It encodes CASSYRETLGEQFF. Drawing the rest from reference TRBV2 and TRBJ2-1, the complete variable domain is EPEVTQTPSHQVTQMGQEVILRCVPISNHLYFYWYRQILGQKVEFLVSFYNNEISEKSEIFDDQFSVERPDGSNFTLKIRSTKLEDSAMYFCASSYRETLGEQFFGPGTRLTVL.

The rearrangement links TRBV11-2 to TRBJ1-4; the D is unclear. The CDR3 totals 13 residues. Germline lookup yields CDR1 SGHAT and CDR2 FQNNGV. Trimming removed 1 base at V and 4 bases at J, with 4 bases between. The CDR3 DNA is TGTGCCAGCAGCTTAGGCTATAATGAAAAACTGTTTTTT. Translated, it gives CASSLGYNEKLFF.

V and J are TRBV18 and TRBJ1-4, with 9 positions matching TRBD1. Germline values: CDR1 KGHSH, CDR2 LQKENI. CDR3 size: 17 residues. Losses at the gene ends were 6 bases for V and 7 bases for J; bases not matched to a gene: 15. In nucleotides, the CDR3 is TGTGCCAGCTCGCCTCCCGGGACAGGGAACTTGCGTGAAAAACTGTTTTTT. This translates into CASSPPGTGNLREKLFF.

The J gene is TRBJ2-4, the V gene TRBV6-1; D not certain. CDR3 length equals 15 residues. The germline gives CDR1 MNHNS, CDR2 SASEGT. Trimming took off 2 bases at V and 0 bases at J, with 8 bases between the two ends. CDR3 sequence: CASSEMRLAKNIQYF. The CDR3 DNA is TGTGCCAGCAGTGAAATGCGGCTAGCCAAAAACATTCAGTACTTC.

The chain links TRBV1 to TRBJ2-1; whether TRBD1, the table's D call, matches the DNA was not checked. TRBV1 is termed a pseudogene. This CDR3 is 15 amino acids long. The CDR3 here is CTSSQGQASYNEQFF. CDR3 DNA: TGCACCAGCAGCCAGGGACAGGCTTCCTACAATGAGCAGTTCTTC.

V gene TRBV4-2 combines with J gene TRBJ2-1; D perhaps matches TRBD2 (7 bases). Germline V lookup: CDR1 LGHNA, CDR2 YNFKEQ. V lost 0 bases, J lost 4 bases, and 22 bases lay in between. The CDR3 has 19 residues. Here the CDR3 DNA reads TGTGCCAGCAGCCAAGATGTCCAGGGGAGGGGGAGGGAATACAATGAGCAGTTCTTC. Translation: CASSQDVQGRGREYNEQFF.

This clone was found a few times. The chain couples TRBV2 to TRBJ1-5; D is possibly TRBD1 (6 bases). V dropped 8 bases and J dropped 2 bases, with 10 bases sitting between them. Germline V lookup: CDR1 SNHLY, CDR2 FYNNEI. The CDR3 is 13 residues long. CDR3 protein: CASDRQGNQPQHF. The CDR3 DNA reads as TGTGCCAGCGACCGACAGGGCAATCAGCCCCAGCATTTT.

The CDR3 coding sequence is TGTGCCAGTACCCCCGGGAGTTTCGGTTCCTACGAGCAGTACTTC. Protein sequence: CASTPGSFGSYEQYF. The chain carries TRBV19 and TRBJ2-7; D may be TRBD2 (6 bases). V lost 7 bases and J 1 base, leaving 17 bases between the germline ends. Germline CDR1 reads LNHDA; CDR2 reads SQIVND (reference sequence). The CDR3 length is 15 residues.

The chain has TRBV19 and TRBJ2-1; TRBD1 aligns across 7 bases. Germline assignment: CDR1 LNHDA and CDR2 SQIVND (reference sequence). The CDR3 totals 16 residues. Losses at the gene ends were 3 bases for V and 2 bases for J; bases not matched to a gene: 7. CDR3 in DNA: TGTGCCAGTAGTATTGGGGTCACAGGGGCCTACAATGAGCAGTTCTTC. It yields the protein CASSIGVTGAYNEQFF.

This CDR3 is CASSLLAFGLAGNTGELFF. The CDR3 DNA is TGTGCCAGCAGTTTATTGGCTTTTGGGCTAGCGGGAAACACCGGGGAGCTGTTTTTT. V and J are TRBV28 and TRBJ2-2; 9 nucleotides align to TRBD2. This CDR3 comprises 19 residues. The J segment lost 2 bases and the V segment lost 1 base, leaving 11 bases of the junction unmatched. Per germline, CDR1 MDHEN and CDR2 SYDVKM. The whole variable domain, filled in from reference TRBV28 and TRBJ2-2, reads DVKVTQSSRYLVKRTGEKVFLECVQDMDHENMFWYRQDPGLGLRLIYFSYDVKMKEKGDIPEGYSVSREKKERFSLILESASTNQTSMYLCASSLLAFGLAGNTGELFFGEGSRLTVL.

This clone was found a few times. The rearrangement uses TRBV28 and TRBJ2-7; the match to TRBD2 covers 9 bases. V was clipped by 2 bases and J by 3 bases; unmatched bases: 8. The CDR3 has 16 residues. Germline values: CDR1 MDHEN, CDR2 SYDVKM. Here the CDR3 reads CASSLIVLAGNYEQYF. Here the CDR3 DNA reads TGTGCCAGCAGTTTAATTGTGCTAGCGGGAAACTACGAGCAGTACTTC.

This clone has just one count. J is TRBJ2-1 and V is TRBV5-1; D is undetermined. The CDR3 sequence is 12 residues long. The V and J ends lost 0 bases and 10 bases respectively, with 8 bases between them. Looked up from germline, CDR1 is SGHRS and CDR2 is YFSETQ. The CDR3 spells CASSLGLGEQFF. In DNA form, the CDR3 reads TGCGCCAGCAGCTTGGGTCTGGGCGAGCAGTTCTTC. Based on the CDR3 plus reference TRBV5-1 and TRBJ2-1, the full variable domain is KAGVTQTPRYLIKTRGQQVTLSCSPISGHRSVSWYQQTPGQGLQFLFEYFSETQRNKGNFPGRFSGRQFSNSRSEMNVSTLELGDSALYLCASSLGLGEQFFGPGTRLTVL.

This clone was detected only once. This chain joins TRBV12-3 or TRBV12-4 and TRBJ2-3; no firm D call. This CDR3 contains 11 residues. V was pared by 5 bases and J by 9 bases, with 9 bases between. DNA for the CDR3: TGTGCCAGCAGTCCCCTGGAGACGCAGTATTTT. Amino acids: CASSPLETQYF.

The genes are TRBV7-6 and TRBJ1-5; no reliable D call. The CDR3 consists of 18 residues. CDR1 is SGHVS and CDR2 is FNYEAQ in the germline V gene. V lost 1 base to trimming and J lost 0 bases, with 16 bases between them. CDR3 in amino acids: CASSLVWFRCYSNQPQHF. In DNA, the CDR3 is TGTGCCAGCAGCTTAGTTTGGTTCAGGTGCTATAGCAATCAGCCCCAGCATTTT. Full variable domain (rest looked up from reference TRBV7-6 and TRBJ1-5): GAGVSQSPRYKVTKRGQDVALRCDPISGHVSLYWYRQALGQGPEFLTYFNYEAQQDKSGLPNDRFSAERPEGSISTLTIQRTEQRDSAMYRCASSLVWFRCYSNQPQHFGDGTRLSIL.

The chain employs TRBV28 and TRBJ2-5, with 8 bases lining up with TRBD2. This CDR3 comprises 15 residues. CDR1 is MDHEN and CDR2 is SYDVKM in the germline V gene. The V and J ends lost 7 bases and 2 bases, in that order; junction bases with no gene match: 9. The CDR3 region has the DNA TGTGCCAGCACCCCAGGTAGCGGGGAACAAGAGACCCAGTACTTC. Translation gives CASTPGSGEQETQYF.

The chain employs TRBV14 and TRBJ1-2; D unresolved. CDR3 length: 13 residues. Germline CDR1 SGHDN, CDR2 FVKESK. Trimming took 2 bases from V and 8 from J, leaving 12 bases between them. CDR3 residues: CASSQKSGIGYTF. The DNA of the CDR3 is TGTGCCAGCAGCCAAAAATCCGGGATAGGCTACACCTTC.

The chain uses TRBV25-1 and TRBJ1-2; D is uncertain. With 2 bases removed from V and 8 bases from J, the gap between germline ends came to 21 bases. The CDR3 totals 16 residues. Looked up from germline, CDR1 is MGHDK and CDR2 is SYGVNS. The CDR3 DNA reads TGTGCCAGCAGTGAAATCGGAAACCCTCCAGAGAGGGGCTACACCTTC. Encoded protein: CASSEIGNPPERGYTF.

The chain is built from TRBV3-1 (or the pseudogene TRBV3-2) and TRBJ1-1; 7 bases agree with TRBD1. The CDR3 sequence is 17 residues long. The ends lost 4 bases at V and 1 base at J; junction bases unmatched: 12. CDR1 and CDR2 from the germline V gene are LGHDT and YNNKEL (reference sequence). In DNA, the CDR3 is TGTGCCAGCAGCCCCCGGATCCTGGGACAGAAGAACACTGAAGCTTTCTTT. It translates to CASSPRILGQKNTEAFF.

This clone was seen a single time. V and J are TRBV27 and TRBJ2-5; tentative D call: TRBD1 (5 bases). CDR1 is MNHEY, CDR2 SMNVEV, per germline (reference sequence). V lost 6 bases and J 5 bases, leaving 28 bases between the germline ends. The CDR3 runs 18 residues. The CDR3 is CASRSTLLRQSLGETQYF. CDR3 nucleotide sequence: TGTGCCAGCAGGTCTACCCTATTAAGACAGTCCCTTGGGGAGACCCAGTACTTC.

Only a few counts were recorded for this clone. V and J are TRBV19 and TRBJ1-3; perhaps TRBD1 as D (5 bases). This CDR3 comprises 18 residues. V was shortened by 3 bases and J by 4 bases, with 22 bases between the two germline ends. The germline gives CDR1 LNHDA, CDR2 SQIVND (reference sequence). CDR3 DNA sequence: TGTGCCAGTAGTATCAGGGCAGGAGCCCTCATAGGCGGAAACACCATATATTTT. Encoded protein: CASSIRAGALIGGNTIYF.

This clone has just a few counts. J is TRBJ2-3 and V is TRBV9, with 8 bases matching TRBD2. Germline assignment: CDR1 SGDLS and CDR2 YYNGEE. V was clipped by 2 bases and J by 2 bases; unmatched bases: 10. The CDR3 length is 17 residues. In nucleotides, the CDR3 is TGTGCCAGCAGCGTCTCCGCGGGACTAGGGACCACAGATACGCAGTATTTT. Translating it yields CASSVSAGLGTTDTQYF.

The chain has TRBV7-8 and TRBJ1-6; TRBD1 aligns across 8 bases. The trim removed 1 base at V and 9 bases at J, leaving 2 bases unmatched. The germline CDR1 and CDR2 sequences are SGHVS and FQNEAQ. The CDR3 is 14 amino acids. CDR3: CASSLGQGSSPLHF. The CDR3 DNA reads as TGTGCCAGCAGCTTAGGACAGGGGTCTTCACCCCTCCACTTT.

V gene TRBV5-1 combines with J gene TRBJ1-6; D might be TRBD1 (6 bases). Trimming shortened V by 4 bases and J by 7 bases, and 12 bases separated the two germline ends. Per germline, CDR1 SGHRS and CDR2 YFSETQ. CDR3 length: 14 residues. The CDR3 coding sequence is TGCGCCAGCAGCCCCGACAGGCCGAATTCACCCCTCCACTTT. It encodes CASSPDRPNSPLHF.

V usage is TRBV6-6 and J usage is TRBJ1-2, with D possibly being TRBD1 (6 bases). Per the germline V gene, CDR1 is MNHNY and CDR2 is SVGAGI (reference sequence). The germline V and J ends were trimmed by 6 bases and 1 base, with 12 bases remaining between them. The CDR3 extends over 14 amino acids. The CDR3 DNA reads TGTGCCAGCAGCGAGACAGGAGTTAACTATGGCTACACCTTC. Translation: CASSETGVNYGYTF.

The chain has TRBV3-1 (or the pseudogene TRBV3-2) and TRBJ2-1; D gene unclear. Trimming removed 0 bases from V and 5 bases from J, with 5 bases in between. Germline assignment: CDR1 LGHDT and CDR2 YNNKEL (reference sequence). The CDR3 totals 13 residues. The CDR3 region has the DNA TGTGCCAGCAGCCAAGATGCGGACAATGAGCAGTTCTTC. Amino acids: CASSQDADNEQFF.

This chain connects TRBV19 to TRBJ1-2; D call uncertain. The CDR3 is 12 residues long. Germline values: CDR1 LNHDA, CDR2 SQIVND (reference sequence). Trimming took 9 bases from V and 4 from J, leaving 12 bases between them. The CDR3 is CASKDYPYGYTF. In DNA form, the CDR3 reads TGTGCCAGCAAGGACTACCCCTATGGCTACACCTTC.

This CDR3 is CASSPGGIRPQHF. The CDR3 coding sequence is TGTGCCAGCAGTCCAGGGGGAATAAGGCCCCAGCATTTT. The chain links TRBV2 to TRBJ1-5, with 7 bases lining up with TRBD1. CDR1 and CDR2 from the germline V gene are SNHLY and FYNNEI. The CDR3 totals 13 residues. V trimming: 5 bases; J trimming: 9 bases; junction bases outside the gene matches: 7. The full variable domain, in which reference TRBV2 and TRBJ1-5 provide the parts outside the CDR3, is EPEVTQTPSHQVTQMGQEVILRCVPISNHLYFYWYRQILGQKVEFLVSFYNNEISEKSEIFDDQFSVERPDGSNFTLKIRSTKLEDSAMYFCASSPGGIRPQHFGDGTRLSIL.